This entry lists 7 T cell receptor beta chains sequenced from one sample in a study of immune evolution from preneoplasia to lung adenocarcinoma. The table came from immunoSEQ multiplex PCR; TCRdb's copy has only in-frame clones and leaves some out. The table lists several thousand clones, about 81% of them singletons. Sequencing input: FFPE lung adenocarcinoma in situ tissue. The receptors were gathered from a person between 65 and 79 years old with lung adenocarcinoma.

The CDR3 spells CASSLAGTGYNEQFF. CDR3 DNA sequence: TGTGCCAGCAGCTTGGCCGGGACAGGGTACAATGAGCAGTTCTTC. The chain has TRBV11-2 and TRBJ2-1; 9 positions agree with TRBD1. Germline V gives CDR1 SGHAT, CDR2 FQNNGV. V lost 3 bases and J lost 4; bases outside the gene matches: 4. The CDR3 is 15 amino acids.

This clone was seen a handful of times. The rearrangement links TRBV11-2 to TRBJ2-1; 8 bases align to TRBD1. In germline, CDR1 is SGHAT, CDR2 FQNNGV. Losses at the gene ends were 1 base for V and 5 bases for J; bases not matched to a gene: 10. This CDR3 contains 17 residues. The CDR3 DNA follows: TGTGCCAGCAGCTTAGGCCGGGACAGGTTATCCGACAATGAGCAGTTCTTC. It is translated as CASSLGRDRLSDNEQFF.

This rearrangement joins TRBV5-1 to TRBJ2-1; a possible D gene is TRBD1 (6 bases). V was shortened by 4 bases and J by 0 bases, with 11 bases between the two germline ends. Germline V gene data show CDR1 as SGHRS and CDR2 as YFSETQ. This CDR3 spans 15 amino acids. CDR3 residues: CASSTTGSSYNEQFF. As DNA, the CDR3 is TGCGCCAGCAGCACTACAGGGAGCTCCTACAATGAGCAGTTCTTC.

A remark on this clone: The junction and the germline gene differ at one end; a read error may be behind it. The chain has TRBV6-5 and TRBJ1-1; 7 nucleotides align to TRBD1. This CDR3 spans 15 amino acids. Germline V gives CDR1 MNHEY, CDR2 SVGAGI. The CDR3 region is CASSRDRPQYTKAFF. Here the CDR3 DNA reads TGTGCCAGCAGCCGGGACAGACCACAGTACACTAAAGCTTTCTTT.

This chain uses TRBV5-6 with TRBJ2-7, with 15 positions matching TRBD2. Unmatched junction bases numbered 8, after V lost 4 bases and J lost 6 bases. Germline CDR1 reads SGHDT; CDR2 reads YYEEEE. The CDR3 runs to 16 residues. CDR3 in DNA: TGTGCCAGCAGCCAACTGGGGGGACTAGCGGGAGGCGAGCAGTACTTC. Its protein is CASSQLGGLAGGEQYF. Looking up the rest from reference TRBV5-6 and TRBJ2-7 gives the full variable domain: DAGVTQSPTHLIKTRGQQVTLRCSPKSGHDTVSWYQQALGQGPQFIFQYYEEEERQRGNFPDRFSGHQFPNYSSELNVNALLLGDSALYLCASSQLGGLAGGEQYFGPGTRLTVT.

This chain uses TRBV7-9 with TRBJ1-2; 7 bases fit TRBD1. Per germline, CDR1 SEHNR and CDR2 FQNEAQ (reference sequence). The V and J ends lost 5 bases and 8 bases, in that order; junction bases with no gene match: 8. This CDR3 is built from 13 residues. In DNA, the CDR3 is TGTGCCAGCAGCGCCGGACAGGCGGGGGGCTACACCTTC. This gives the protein CASSAGQAGGYTF.

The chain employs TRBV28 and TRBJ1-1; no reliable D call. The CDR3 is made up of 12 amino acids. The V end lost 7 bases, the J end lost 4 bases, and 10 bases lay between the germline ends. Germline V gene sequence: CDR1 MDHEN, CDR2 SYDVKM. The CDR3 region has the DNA TGTGCCAGCACCCTAGAGCGCACTGAAGCTTTCTTT. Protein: CASTLERTEAFF.